This T cell receptor (beta chain) is drawn from a study of blood T cell repertoires in COVID-19. Looking at the study overall: T cells, B-cell-depleted T cells, or PBMCs supplied cDNA or gDNA.

Assay: immunoSEQ multiplex PCR; the TCRdb copy retains only in-frame clones and omits some. The sample has about 380,000 clones, roughly 84% seen once. Germline CDR1 reads MDHEN; CDR2 reads SYDVKM. The CDR3 runs to 13 residues. V lost 3 bases to trimming and J lost 7 bases, with 12 bases between them. The participants were between roughly 18 and 89 years old and came from some 23 US areas. Cohort allocation depended upon clinical history that participants reported. The study counted Cohort 3 donors as recovered given two negative PCRs, clearance, or symptom resolution. This chain uses TRBV28 with TRBJ1-1; possible D gene TRBD1, 6 bases. Source material: PBMCs or T cells enriched from blood (not recorded which). The TCR sequence derives from a woman aged 25 to 45 who had recovered from COVID-19. The CDR3, as DNA: TGTGCCAGCAGTTTCCCGGGACAAAATGAAGCTTTCTTT. This gives the protein CASSFPGQNEAFF.